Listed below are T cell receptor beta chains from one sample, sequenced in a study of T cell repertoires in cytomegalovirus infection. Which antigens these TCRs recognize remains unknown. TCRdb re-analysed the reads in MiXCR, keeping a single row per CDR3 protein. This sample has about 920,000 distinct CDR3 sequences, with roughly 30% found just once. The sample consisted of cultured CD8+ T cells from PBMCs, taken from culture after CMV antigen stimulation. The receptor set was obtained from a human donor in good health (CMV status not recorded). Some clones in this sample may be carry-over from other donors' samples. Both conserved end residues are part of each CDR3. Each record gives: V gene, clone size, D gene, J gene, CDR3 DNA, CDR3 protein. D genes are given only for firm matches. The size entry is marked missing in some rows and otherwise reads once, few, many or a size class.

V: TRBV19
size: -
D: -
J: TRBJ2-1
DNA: TGTGCCAGTAGTATGAACAAAGGGCCCAGGAGCTCCTACAATGAGCAGTTCTTC
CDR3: CASSMNKGPRSSYNEQFF

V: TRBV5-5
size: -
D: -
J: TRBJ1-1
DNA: TGTGCCAGCAGCTTGCACCAAGGGCCTGAAGCTTTCTTT
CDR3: CASSLHQGPEAFF

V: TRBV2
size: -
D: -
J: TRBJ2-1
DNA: TGTGCCAGCAGTGACGGACCGCCCCCCTATAGCTCCTACAATGAGCAGTTCTTC
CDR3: CASSDGPPPYSSYNEQFF

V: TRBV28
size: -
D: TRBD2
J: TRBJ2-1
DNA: TGTGCCAGCAGTTCCCTGGGCGGGGGTCCGATAAAGCAGTTCTTC
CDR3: CASSSLGGGPIKQFF

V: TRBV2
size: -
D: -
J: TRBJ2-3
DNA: TGTGCCAGCAGAGAGACGGCCTATAGCACAGATACGCAGTATTTT
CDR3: CASRETAYSTDTQYF

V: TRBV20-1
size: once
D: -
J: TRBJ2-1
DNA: TGCAGTGCTCGACACATGGGGACCTTGCGCTACAATGAGCAGTTCTTC
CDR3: CSARHMGTLRYNEQFF

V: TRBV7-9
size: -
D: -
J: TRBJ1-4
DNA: TGTGCCAGCATGGGTGACCTTGAAAAACTGTTTTTT
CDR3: CASMGDLEKLFF

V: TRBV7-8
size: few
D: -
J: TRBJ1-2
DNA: TGTGCCAGCAGCCCAAAGACGGGACCCTATGGCTACACCTTC
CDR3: CASSPKTGPYGYTF

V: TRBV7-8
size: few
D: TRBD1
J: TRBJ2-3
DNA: TGTGCCAGCAGCTTGACACAGGGGGCGCCCGATCGAGGTTTTACTACAGATACGCAGTATTTT
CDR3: CASSLTQGAPDRGFTTDTQYF

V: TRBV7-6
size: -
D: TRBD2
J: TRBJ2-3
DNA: TGTGCCAGCAGCTTACCCCGTGCGGGGGGGCGGGCAGATACGCAGTATTTT
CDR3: CASSLPRAGGRADTQYF

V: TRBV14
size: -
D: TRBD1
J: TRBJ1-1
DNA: TGTGCCAGCAGCCAAAAGAGTCGGGACAGCATGAACACTGAAGCTTTCTTT
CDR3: CASSQKSRDSMNTEAFF

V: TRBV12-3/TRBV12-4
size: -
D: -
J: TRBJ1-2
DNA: TGTGCCAGCAAGACCCTCGGAGCTAACTATGGCTACACCTTC
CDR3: CASKTLGANYGYTF

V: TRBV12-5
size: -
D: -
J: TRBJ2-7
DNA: TGTGCTAGTGGTTCCCTCCACGAGCAGTACTTC
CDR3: CASGSLHEQYF

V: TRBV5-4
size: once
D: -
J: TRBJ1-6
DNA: TGTGCCAGCAGCTCCCTTGATGCAGGGGTAGATTCACCCCTCCACTTT
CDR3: CASSSLDAGVDSPLHF

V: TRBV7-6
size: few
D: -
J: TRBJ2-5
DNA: TGTGCCAGCAGCAAAGGACGGCTTTTTATCCAAGAGACCCAGTACTTC
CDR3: CASSKGRLFIQETQYF

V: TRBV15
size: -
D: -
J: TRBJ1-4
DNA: TGTGCCACCAGCCTCGACAGAGCAACTAATGAAAAACTGTTTTTT
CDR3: CATSLDRATNEKLFF

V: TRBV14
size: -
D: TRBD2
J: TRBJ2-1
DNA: TGTGCCAGCAGCCCGCTCGCTAGCGGGGTCTACAATGAGCAGTTCTTC
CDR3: CASSPLASGVYNEQFF

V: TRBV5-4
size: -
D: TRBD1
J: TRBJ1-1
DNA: TGTGTCAGCAGCTTGGTAGGACAGGGGGCTATGAACACTGAAGCTTTCTTT
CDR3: CVSSLVGQGAMNTEAFF

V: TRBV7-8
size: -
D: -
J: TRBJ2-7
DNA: TGTGCCAGCAGCTTAGCCCCCGAGGGGTTGGGGCTTTTCTCCTACGAGCAGTACTTC
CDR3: CASSLAPEGLGLFSYEQYF

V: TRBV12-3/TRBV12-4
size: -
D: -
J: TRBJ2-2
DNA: TGTGCCAGCACGGATCAGGTCACCGGGGAGCTGTTTTTT
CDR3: CASTDQVTGELFF

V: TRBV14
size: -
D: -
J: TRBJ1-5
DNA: TGTACCAGCAGCCAAGGAGGTGGAGGTAGCAATCAGCCCCAGCATTTT
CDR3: CTSSQGGGGSNQPQHF

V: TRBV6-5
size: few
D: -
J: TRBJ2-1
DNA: TGTGCCAGCACCGGCCTCAGGCGTGAGCAGTTCTTC
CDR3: CASTGLRREQFF

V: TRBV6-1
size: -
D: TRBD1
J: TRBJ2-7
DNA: TGTGCCAGCAGTTACAATCCTGACAGGGGGCTCAACGAGCAGTACTTC
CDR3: CASSYNPDRGLNEQYF

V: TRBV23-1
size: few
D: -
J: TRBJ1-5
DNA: TGCGCCAGCAGTCAGCCGTTATCGCCCCAGCATTTT
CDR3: CASSQPLSPQHF

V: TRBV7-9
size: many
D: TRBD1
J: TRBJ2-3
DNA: TGTGCCAGCAGCTTTGGGACAGGGAAAACCGATACGCAGTATTTT
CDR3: CASSFGTGKTDTQYF

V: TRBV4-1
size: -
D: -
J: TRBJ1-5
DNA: TGCGCCAGCAGCCACTCGGTGGAATACGACCAGCCCCAGCATTTT
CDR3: CASSHSVEYDQPQHF

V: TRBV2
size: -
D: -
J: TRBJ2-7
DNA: TGTGCCAGCAGGGTTCGGGACCGGGCCCTCTACGAGCAGTACTTC
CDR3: CASRVRDRALYEQYF

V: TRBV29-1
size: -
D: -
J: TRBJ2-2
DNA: TGCAGCGTTGAAGTGGGGAACACCGGGGAGCTGTTTTTT
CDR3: CSVEVGNTGELFF

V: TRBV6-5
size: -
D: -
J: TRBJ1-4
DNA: TGTGCCAGCAGTATCAGGGCAGACCCTAATGAAAAACTGTTTTTT
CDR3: CASSIRADPNEKLFF

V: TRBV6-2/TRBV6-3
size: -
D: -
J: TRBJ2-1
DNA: TGTGCCAGCACCCCCCTGGAGGGATCGGGCAATGAGCAGTTCTTC
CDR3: CASTPLEGSGNEQFF

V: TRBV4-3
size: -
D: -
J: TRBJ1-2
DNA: TGCGCCAGCAGCCAAGTATACAGGGAGAACTATGGCTACACCTTC
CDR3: CASSQVYRENYGYTF

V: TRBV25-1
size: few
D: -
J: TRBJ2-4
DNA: TGTGCCAGCAGTGATGAGGGGGGGGGCCGGAACATTCAGTACTTC
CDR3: CASSDEGGGRNIQYF

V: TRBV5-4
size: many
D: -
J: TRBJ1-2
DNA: TGTGCCAGCAGCGGTGGAAGAGGCTACACCTTC
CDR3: CASSGGRGYTF

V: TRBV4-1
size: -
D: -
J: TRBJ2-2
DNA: TGCGCCAGCAGCCAGGAACTACGGGGCTCGAACACCGGGGAGCTGTTTTTT
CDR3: CASSQELRGSNTGELFF

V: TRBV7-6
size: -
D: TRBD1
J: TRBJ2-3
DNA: TGTGCCAGCAGCCCAGGGGACAGGCCATGGATGCAGTATTTT
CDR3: CASSPGDRPWMQYF

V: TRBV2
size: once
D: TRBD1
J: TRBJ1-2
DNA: TGTGCCATCTGGAAGCGGACAGGGTACGGCTACACCTTC
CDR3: CAIWKRTGYGYTF

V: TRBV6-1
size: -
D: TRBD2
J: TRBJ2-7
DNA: TGTGCCAGCAGTGGGCCGGGACTAGCGGGGGGGCCGGCGCAGTACTTC
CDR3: CASSGPGLAGGPAQYF

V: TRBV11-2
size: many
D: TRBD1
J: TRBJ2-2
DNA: TGTGCCAGCAGACGTACAGGGGGCTACACCGGGGAGCTGTTTTTT
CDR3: CASRRTGGYTGELFF

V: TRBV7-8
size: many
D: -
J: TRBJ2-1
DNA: TGTGCCAGCAGCAGCAAGCGTGGGGCCGAGTACAATGAGCAGTTCTTC
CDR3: CASSSKRGAEYNEQFF

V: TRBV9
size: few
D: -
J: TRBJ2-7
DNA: TGTGCCAGCAGCGTAACGGAGATGTCGGGCATCTACGAGCAGTACTTC
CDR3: CASSVTEMSGIYEQYF

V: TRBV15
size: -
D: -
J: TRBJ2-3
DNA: TGTGCCACCAGCGGCGGTCGAGGGGTTTTGGAAGATACGCAGTATTTT
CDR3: CATSGGRGVLEDTQYF

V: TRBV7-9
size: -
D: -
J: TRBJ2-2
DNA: TGTGCCAGCAGCCCCGTCACGGGCACCGGGGAGCTGTTTTTT
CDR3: CASSPVTGTGELFF

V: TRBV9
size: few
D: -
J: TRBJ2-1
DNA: TGTGCCAGCGGGAGCAGGGTTGATGAGCAGTTCTTC
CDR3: CASGSRVDEQFF